This TCR beta chain was recorded in a study of shared clonotypes between healthy human individuals. TCRdb's copy holds only in-frame clones and misses some; the assay was immunoSEQ multiplex PCR. The table lists about 1 million clones, under 80% of them singletons. This CDR3 comprises 18 residues. CDR1 is SGHAT, CDR2 FQDESV, per germline (reference sequence). V lost 6 bases, J lost 1 base, and 11 bases stayed unmatched. The V call is TRBV11-1, the J call TRBJ2-3, with TRBD2 matching over 12 bases. Sequencing used memory CD4+ T cells sorted from blood. Subset denoted: CD45RA-negative fraction. The clonotype originates from a man aged 18-30 years in good health. CDR3 DNA sequence: TGTGCCAGCAGGTCCGGGACTAGCGGGTACGCTGGCACAGATACGCAGTATTTT. Translation: CASRSGTSGYAGTDTQYF.